A selection of T cell receptor beta chains follows, all from one sample in a study of blood T cell repertoires in COVID-19. Profiling relied on immunoSEQ multiplex PCR, and the TCRdb table lists in-frame clones only, not all of them. Of approximately 51,000 clones in the sample, about 85% were seen once. Sequences were obtained from peripheral blood. The source of these receptors is a human donor in a cohort sampled during active COVID-19. Each CDR3 is given with its conserved first and last residue. A D gene is named only where the DNA matches it firmly. Clone size is not always given. Where it is, it says once, few, many or a class for expanded clones.

once	TRBD1	TRBV19	TRBJ1-5	CASRGQGAQPQHF	TGTGCCAGTAGGGGCCAGGGGGCTCAGCCCCAGCATTTT
.	TRBD2	TRBV7-9	TRBJ2-1	CASSRSRTSGSNEQFF	TGTGCCAGCAGCAGAAGCAGGACTAGCGGAAGTAATGAGCAGTTCTTC
.	.	TRBV6-1	TRBJ1-6	CASSETGLWGSPLHF	TGTGCCAGCAGTGAAACAGGGCTTTGGGGCTCACCCCTCCACTTT
.	.	TRBV7-2	TRBJ2-5	CASRSSREETQYF	TGTGCCAGCAGGTCTAGCAGAGAAGAGACCCAGTACTTC
few	.	TRBV19	TRBJ1-5	CASTAGLSNQPQHF	TGTGCCAGTACGGCAGGGCTTAGCAATCAGCCCCAGCATTTT
.	.	TRBV29-1	TRBJ2-1	CSVAKQAINEQFF	TGCAGCGTTGCTAAACAGGCTATTAATGAGCAGTTCTTC
.	TRBD1	TRBV5-6	TRBJ1-5	CASSLYPGGSNQPQHF	TGTGCCAGCAGCTTGTATCCAGGGGGCAGCAATCAGCCCCAGCATTTT
.	.	TRBV27	TRBJ2-3	CASSLSGLSTDTQYF	TGTGCCAGCAGTTTATCGGGACTTAGCACAGATACGCAGTATTTT
.	TRBD2	TRBV6-4	TRBJ2-1	CAIPSLTLAESYNEQFF	TGTGCCATCCCCTCTCTTACACTAGCGGAGTCCTACAATGAGCAGTTCTTC
.	TRBD1	TRBV5-3	TRBJ1-3	CARSFPRTRQGHTIYF	TGTGCCAGAAGCTTCCCACGAACCAGACAGGGACACACCATATATTTT
.	TRBD2	TRBV15	TRBJ2-7	CATRTSGSYEQYF	TGTGCCACCAGGACTAGCGGTTCCTACGAGCAGTACTTC
.	TRBD1	TRBV5-6	TRBJ1-1	CASSLPGQGRVNTEAFF	TGTGCCAGCAGCTTACCTGGACAGGGACGGGTGAACACTGAAGCTTTCTTT
.	.	TRBV28	TRBJ2-7	CASSTRAGSAYEQYF	TGTGCCAGCAGTACTCGGGCAGGGTCCGCCTACGAGCAGTACTTC
.	.	TRBV6-6	TRBJ1-1	CASITQLMNTEAFF	TGTGCCAGCATCACACAGCTTATGAACACTGAAGCTTTCTTT
.	.	TRBV28	TRBJ1-5	CASSFSGSHGNQPQHF	TGTGCCAGCAGTTTCTCCGGCTCTCACGGGAATCAGCCCCAGCATTTT
.	.	TRBV30	TRBJ1-3	CAWREQGTGNTIYF	TGTGCCTGGAGGGAACAGGGTACTGGAAACACCATATATTTT
.	TRBD2	TRBV6-4	TRBJ2-1	CASSDTSGPNEQFF	TGTGCCAGCAGTGATACTAGCGGGCCGAATGAGCAGTTCTTC
.	.	TRBV15	TRBJ1-4	CATSSFDNRVGNEKLFF	TGTGCCACCAGCAGTTTTGATAACAGGGTTGGTAATGAAAAACTGTTTTTT
.	TRBD1	TRBV5-1	TRBJ1-2	CASSQKATGYGYTF	TGCGCCAGCAGCCAAAAAGCGACAGGGTATGGCTACACCTTC
.	TRBD1	TRBV18	TRBJ1-2	CASSEDRVGGYGYTF	TGTGCCAGCTCAGAAGACAGGGTAGGAGGCTATGGCTACACCTTC
.	TRBD1	TRBV2	TRBJ1-2	CAGGTGSPYTF	TGTGCCGGAGGGACAGGGAGTCCCTACACCTTC
.	TRBD1	TRBV15	TRBJ1-3	CATSRIPGQSAAGNTIYF	TGTGCCACCAGCAGGATACCGGGACAGTCGGCTGCCGGAAACACCATATATTTT
.	TRBD2	TRBV5-4	TRBJ2-2	CASSSGLAGGPDGELFF	TGTGCCAGCAGCTCGGGACTAGCGGGGGGGCCGGACGGGGAGCTGTTTTTT
few	TRBD1	TRBV4-1	TRBJ1-5	CASSRGQGNQPQHF	TGCGCCAGCAGCCGGGGACAGGGAAATCAGCCCCAGCATTTT
.	.	TRBV20-1	TRBJ2-7	CSASRDNYEQYF	TGCAGTGCTAGTCGGGACAACTACGAGCAGTACTTC
.	.	TRBV20-1	TRBJ2-3	CSASGPGGFADTQYF	TGCAGTGCTAGTGGCCCAGGAGGGTTTGCAGATACGCAGTATTTT
.	.	TRBV14	TRBJ2-7	CASSQVQAEQYF	TGTGCCAGCAGCCAAGTACAGGCCGAGCAGTACTTC
.	TRBD1	TRBV4-1	TRBJ2-1	CASSQDYLDRDRNNEQFF	TGCGCCAGCAGCCAAGATTATTTGGACCGGGACAGGAACAATGAGCAGTTCTTC
.	.	TRBV11-3	TRBJ2-2	CASSLGGRDTGELFF	TGTGCCAGCAGCTTGGGGGGGCGCGACACCGGGGAGCTGTTTTTT
.	TRBD1	TRBV18	TRBJ1-6	CASSPGQANNSPLHF	TGTGCCAGCTCACCGGGACAGGCGAATAATTCACCCCTCCACTTT
.	TRBD1	TRBV19	TRBJ2-7	CASSLQGSYEQYF	TGTGCCAGTAGTTTACAGGGGTCGTACGAGCAGTACTTC
.	.	TRBV7-9	TRBJ2-2	CASSSRGEGSGELFF	TGTGCCAGCAGCTCTCGGGGAGAGGGCAGCGGGGAGCTGTTTTTT
.	.	TRBV28	TRBJ1-2	CASSLGQLNYGYTF	TGTGCCAGCAGCCTTGGGCAGCTTAACTATGGCTACACCTTC
few	TRBD2	TRBV11-3	TRBJ2-3	CASSLGTGGPDTQYF	TGTGCCAGCAGCTTAGGGACGGGGGGACCAGATACGCAGTATTTT
few	.	TRBV7-9	TRBJ2-1	CASRATIGRNEQFF	TGTGCCAGCAGGGCCACGATTGGCAGGAATGAGCAGTTCTTC
.	TRBD2	TRBV28	TRBJ2-7	CASSSAGVYEQYF	TGTGCCAGCAGTTCAGCGGGAGTATACGAGCAGTACTTC
.	.	TRBV28	TRBJ1-3	CASRPWRGGNTIYF	TGTGCCAGCAGACCTTGGAGGGGCGGAAACACCATATATTTT
.	TRBD1	TRBV5-6	TRBJ1-2	CASSGNRGSYGYTF	TGTGCCAGCAGCGGTAACAGGGGCTCCTATGGCTACACCTTC
.	TRBD2	TRBV9	TRBJ2-5	CASSVAGVGGETQYF	TGTGCCAGCAGCGTAGCGGGGGTGGGAGGGGAGACCCAGTACTTC
once	.	TRBV7-9	TRBJ1-1	CASSLNLGTTEAFF	TGTGCCAGCAGCTTGAACCTGGGGACAACAGAAGCTTTCTTT
.	.	TRBV7-9	TRBJ2-1	CASSLGTAGEHYNEQFF	TGTGCCAGCAGCTTGGGTACAGCAGGGGAACACTACAATGAGCAGTTCTTC
.	.	TRBV20-1	TRBJ2-2	CSASRGKVNTGELFF	TGCAGTGCTAGTAGGGGGAAGGTTAACACCGGGGAGCTGTTTTTT
.	.	TRBV21-1	TRBJ2-7	CASSKAPTRPAPERWVVSATEQYF	TGTGCCAGCAGCAAAGCTCCTACGAGACCAGCGCCGGAACGGTGGGTTGTATCGGCCACCGAGCAGTACTTC
.	TRBD1	TRBV5-1	TRBJ2-5	CASSSRGQGMVGGETQYF	TGCGCCAGCAGCTCCCGGGGACAGGGTATGGTTGGTGGAGAGACCCAGTACTTC
few	TRBD1	TRBV4-1	TRBJ1-4	CASSQGPGTGSEKLFF	TGCGCCAGCAGCCAAGGTCCCGGGACAGGGAGTGAAAAACTGTTTTTT
.	.	TRBV4-1	TRBJ1-2	CASSQEGRRSPNYGYTF	TGCGCCAGCAGCCAAGAAGGCCGCCGGAGCCCTAACTATGGCTACACCTTC
.	TRBD2	TRBV5-6	TRBJ2-1	CASSRRTSGIYNEQFF	TGTGCCAGCAGCCGACGGACTAGCGGAATCTACAATGAGCAGTTCTTC
.	.	TRBV2	TRBJ1-2	CASTRLKDYGYTF	TGTGCCAGCACCAGACTTAAAGATTATGGCTACACCTTC
.	TRBD1	TRBV10-2	TRBJ1-2	CASSERQGMYGYTF	TGCGCCAGCAGTGAACGACAGGGGATGTATGGCTACACCTTC
.	.	TRBV12-3/TRBV12-4	TRBJ1-2	CASRSGMDGGYTF	TGTGCCAGCAGATCAGGGATGGATGGTGGCTACACCTTC
.	TRBD2	TRBV24-1	TRBJ2-1	CATSDSGTSGGYEQFF	TGTGCCACCAGTGATTCCGGGACTAGCGGGGGATATGAGCAGTTCTTC
.	.	TRBV6-5	TRBJ1-6	CASSYGRNYNSPLHF	TGTGCCAGCAGTTACGGGAGGAACTATAATTCACCCCTCCACTTT
.	.	TRBV5-1	TRBJ2-1	CASSLAENNEQFF	TGCGCCAGCAGCTTGGCAGAAAACAATGAGCAGTTCTTC
.	TRBD2	TRBV7-9	TRBJ2-1	CASSLRGGSSYNEQFF	TGTGCCAGCAGCTTACGGGGAGGGAGCTCCTACAATGAGCAGTTCTTC
.	.	TRBV7-9	TRBJ1-2	CASSGRASPLEGYTF	TGTGCCAGCAGCGGGCGGGCTAGCCCCTTAGAAGGCTACACCTTC
few	TRBD1	TRBV5-1	TRBJ1-6	CASSLAPDRGDSPLHF	TGCGCCAGCAGCTTGGCGCCGGACAGGGGGGATTCACCCCTCCACTTT